This passage covers 14 T cell receptor beta chains from one sample sequenced in a study of long-term antiretroviral therapy in people with HIV. This was the immunoSEQ v3.0 assay at survey level. Measured with immunoSEQ multiplex PCR; TCRdb has only the in-frame clones, and not every one. The sample includes about 24,000 clones, roughly 87% seen only once; the top ten take approximately 9.3%. Sequencing used unsorted PBMCs, obtained 1.8 years before starting antiretroviral therapy. Every receptor here comes from a man aged 45 to 65 with HIV.

V usage is TRBV7-2 and J usage is TRBJ2-1; no clear D gene. V was clipped by 2 bases and J by 3 bases, with 11 bases between them. This CDR3 comprises 15 residues. Germline V gives CDR1 SGHTA, CDR2 FQGNSA. This CDR3 reads CASSLRPDHYNEQFF. The CDR3 DNA reads as TGTGCCAGCAGCTTACGCCCCGATCACTACAATGAGCAGTTCTTC.

The chain has TRBV7-2 and TRBJ2-7, with 8 bases aligning to TRBD1. CDR1 is SGHTA and CDR2 is FQGNSA in the germline V gene. V trimming: 1 base; J trimming: 1 base; junction bases outside the gene matches: 15. This CDR3 spans 19 amino acids. In DNA form, the CDR3 reads TGTGCCAGCAGCTTAGTCGGGGGCGCCGGGACAGGAACTTCCTACGAGCAGTACTTC. Its translation is CASSLVGGAGTGTSYEQYF.

This rearrangement joins TRBV29-1 to TRBJ2-3, with TRBD2 matching 8 bases. There are 16 residues in the CDR3. Germline V gene sequence: CDR1 SQVTM, CDR2 ANQGSEA. Trimming took 1 base from V and 2 from J; bases not matched to a gene: 8. CDR3 nucleotides: TGCAGCGTTGAAGCCTCGGGGCGGGGGGTCACAGATACGCAGTATTTT. It specifies CSVEASGRGVTDTQYF.

The chain has TRBV19 and TRBJ2-7, with TRBD1 identical over 7 bases. Unmatched junction bases numbered 4, after V lost 3 bases and J lost 2 bases. CDR1 and CDR2 from the germline V gene are LNHDA and SQIVND (reference sequence). CDR3 length: 14 amino acids. CDR3 in amino acids: CASSMVGGPYEQYF. CDR3 sequence (DNA): TGTGCCAGTAGTATGGTAGGGGGCCCCTACGAGCAGTACTTC.

CDR3 DNA sequence: TGTGCCAGTAGGGAATTGGGGCAGAGCTCCTACGAGCAGTACTTC. Its translation is CASRELGQSSYEQYF. This chain connects TRBV19 to TRBJ2-7; D may be TRBD1 (5 bases). The length of the CDR3 is 15 residues. Trimming removed 6 bases from V and 0 bases from J, with 15 bases in between. Germline lookup yields CDR1 LNHDA and CDR2 SQIVND (reference sequence).

The chain carries TRBV5-1 and TRBJ1-5; unclear D gene. Germline CDR1 SGHRS, CDR2 YFSETQ. Between the trimmed V and J ends, which lost 1 base and 5 bases, there was a span of 7 bases. The CDR3 extends over 13 amino acids. The CDR3, as DNA: TGCGCCAGCAGCTTGCGGGATGATCAGCCCCAGCATTTT. Encoded protein: CASSLRDDQPQHF.

There are a few counts of this clone. In DNA form, the CDR3 reads TGTGCCAGCAGCCCCGGGGACAGGGGCTACGAGCAGTACTTC. Translating it yields CASSPGDRGYEQYF. J is TRBJ2-7 and V is TRBV9, with 10 bases fitting TRBD1. J gave up 3 bases and V 4 bases, and 4 bases lay outside the gene matches. Germline loops: CDR1 SGDLS, CDR2 YYNGEE. The CDR3 is made up of 14 amino acids. Using reference TRBV9 and TRBJ2-7 for the parts outside the CDR3, the full variable domain is DSGVTQTPKHLITATGQRVTLRCSPRSGDLSVYWYQQSLDQGLQFLIQYYNGEERAKGNILERFSAQQFPDLHSELNLSSLELGDSALYFCASSPGDRGYEQYFGPGTRLTVT.

The V gene is TRBV29-1, the J gene TRBJ2-6; maybe TRBD1 (5 bases). CDR3 length equals 16 residues. V shed 3 bases and J shed 4 bases, with 16 bases lying between them. Per germline, CDR1 SQVTM and CDR2 ANQGSEA. CDR3 coding DNA: TGCAGCGTTGAGATGTATCTGGGGCTCGGGGCCAACGTCCTGACTTTC. Amino acids: CSVEMYLGLGANVLTF. Looking up the rest from reference TRBV29-1 and TRBJ2-6 gives the full variable domain: SAVISQKPSRDICQRGTSLTIQCQVDSQVTMMFWYRQQPGQSLTLIATANQGSEATYESGFVIDKFPISRPNLTFSTLTVSNMSPEDSSIYLCSVEMYLGLGANVLTFGAGSRLTVL.

The CDR3 loop reads CASSLWDRNYEQYF. CDR3 nucleotide sequence: TGTGCCAGCAGCTTATGGGACAGGAACTACGAGCAGTACTTC. This sequence joins TRBV7-9 and TRBJ2-7, with TRBD1 matching over 8 bases. CDR3 length equals 14 residues. The V and J ends lost 2 bases and 3 bases, in that order; junction bases with no gene match: 3. Germline-derived CDR1 and CDR2 are SEHNR and FQNEAQ (reference sequence).

This clone was seen a handful of times. This chain joins TRBV5-1 and TRBJ2-7; D may be TRBD1 (6 bases). This CDR3 contains 15 residues. The V end lost 0 bases, the J end lost 3 bases, and 13 bases lay between the germline ends. The germline V gene encodes CDR1 SGHRS and CDR2 YFSETQ. CDR3 nucleotide sequence: TGCGCCAGCAGCTTGGGACAGGTCGCGGGCTACGAGCAGTACTTC. It specifies CASSLGQVAGYEQYF.

This clone was detected a few times. J is TRBJ2-7 and V is TRBV6-5, with TRBD1 matching over 9 bases. Germline CDR1 and CDR2: MNHEY and SVGAGI. The CDR3 is 14 amino acids. Trimming took 8 bases from V and 6 from J; bases not matched to a gene: 11. DNA of the CDR3: TGTGCCAGCTCTTCCGGGACAGGGCGTTTCGAGCAGTACTTC. It codes for CASSSGTGRFEQYF.

The chain uses TRBV5-1 and TRBJ2-1, with 7 nucleotides matching TRBD2. The CDR3 covers 14 residues. Germline V gene data show CDR1 as SGHRS and CDR2 as YFSETQ. The ends lost 5 bases at V and 15 bases at J; junction bases unmatched: 17. CDR3 residues: CASRLTWVSGHLFF. As DNA, the CDR3 is TGCGCCAGCAGACTAACGTGGGTTAGCGGGCATCTGTTCTTC.

The chain couples TRBV7-9 to TRBJ1-1; possible D gene TRBD1, 5 bases. Trimming stripped 5 bases from V and 1 base from J, with 8 bases between. Germline CDR1 is SEHNR and CDR2 is FQNEAQ (reference sequence). This CDR3 is built from 13 residues. The CDR3 region has the DNA TGTGCCAGCAGCATACAGGAGAACACTGAAGCTTTCTTT. It translates to CASSIQENTEAFF. Combining the CDR3 with reference TRBV7-9 and TRBJ1-1 gives the whole variable domain DTGVSQNPRHKITKRGQNVTFRCDPISEHNRLYWYRQTLGQGPEFLTYFQNEAQLEKSRLLSDRFSAERPKGSFSTLEIQRTEQGDSAMYLCASSIQENTEAFFGQGTRLTVV.

CDR3 region: CASSFRTNAGSGYTF. In DNA, the CDR3 is TGTGCCAGCAGTTTTCGAACAAACGCGGGTAGTGGCTACACCTTC. The chain is built from TRBV28 and TRBJ1-2; D is uncertain. The germline V and J ends were trimmed by 3 bases and 7 bases, with 18 bases remaining between them. Germline V lookup: CDR1 MDHEN, CDR2 SYDVKM. The CDR3 contains 15 residues.